Listed here are 14 T cell receptor beta chains from one sample, sequenced in a study of blood T cells in healthy people across ages (dated by TCRdb to about 2015). The library was built by means of 5' RACE. Sequencing took place on an Illumina HiSeq 2500. A second PCR of about 7 to 12 cycles was performed with a sample-barcoded 5' primer and a J-beta primer mix. The public reads were quality trimmed at Q25 with fastp and then assembled into clones with MiXCR by TCRdb, keeping productive beta chains. Each entry is one CDR3 protein sequence, shown with its most common DNA and genes. The sample has around 1,500,000 distinct CDR3 sequences on record, 28% of them singletons. Of the sample, less than 9.5% is held by the ten largest clones. Sequencing was done on a sample of blood. Source of these receptors: a woman in her twenties or thirties in good health.

The CDR3 DNA is TGCGCCAGCAGCTTGGACGGGGACACAGATACGCAGTATTTT. Amino acids: CASSLDGDTDTQYF. The chain uses TRBV5-1 and TRBJ2-3; weak D call: TRBD2 (5 bases). This CDR3 region has 14 residues. Germline V gene sequence: CDR1 SGHRS, CDR2 YFSETQ. The V end lost 0 bases, the J end lost 2 bases, and 7 bases lay between the germline ends.

This clonotype was detected many times. This chain links TRBV12-3 or TRBV12-4 with TRBJ1-6; D is unresolved. V shed 2 bases and J shed 2 bases, with 7 bases lying between them. CDR3 length equals 15 residues. The CDR3 DNA reads TGTGCCAGCAGTTTACGGGAAACCTATAATTCACCCCTCCACTTT. It translates to CASSLRETYNSPLHF.

The chain joins TRBV7-6 to TRBJ2-1, with 8 nucleotides matching TRBD1. V lost 4 bases and J lost 3; bases outside the gene matches: 5. Germline V gene sequence: CDR1 SGHVS, CDR2 FNYEAQ. The CDR3 is 15 residues long. In DNA, the CDR3 is TGTGCCAGCAGCTCCGGACAGGGTTACTACAATGAGCAGTTCTTC. Translating it yields CASSSGQGYYNEQFF.

This clonotype was observed a few times. V and J are TRBV6-6 and TRBJ2-5; maybe TRBD2 (5 bases). The CDR3 loop spans 13 amino acids. CDR1 is MNHNY and CDR2 is SVGAGI in the germline V gene (reference sequence). V was clipped by 5 bases and J by 11 bases, with 18 bases between them. This CDR3 is CASSRPPSGSQYF. The CDR3 nucleotides read TGTGCCAGCAGTAGGCCCCCGAGCGGCTCGCAGTACTTC.

The chain is built from TRBV2 and TRBJ2-1; 8 nucleotides match TRBD2. V dropped 9 bases and J dropped 4; count of bases not matched to a gene: 11. The CDR3 contains 15 residues. Germline V lookup: CDR1 SNHLY, CDR2 FYNNEI. For the CDR3, the DNA is TGTGCCAGTGGGGCGAGCGGGGGAGCTTACAATGAGCAGTTCTTC. Its protein is CASGASGGAYNEQFF.

This clonotype turned up a few times. The gene calls are TRBV20-1 and TRBJ2-5, with D maybe TRBD2 (7 bases). CDR1 DFQATT and CDR2 SNEGSKA come from the germline V gene (reference sequence). The length of the CDR3 is 14 residues. Trimming pared 6 bases from V and 0 bases from J, leaving 14 bases between. The CDR3 spells CSASRGPYQETQYF. DNA for the CDR3: TGCAGTGCATCGCGGGGGCCGTACCAAGAGACCCAGTACTTC.

In its sample, this clonotype was seen many times. V gene TRBV11-2 combines with J gene TRBJ1-5, with D possibly TRBD1 on 6 matching bases. Germline V CDR1 and CDR2: SGHAT, FQNNGV. Trimming shortened V by 3 bases and J by 6 bases, and 12 bases separated the two germline ends. The CDR3 sequence is 14 residues long. The CDR3 DNA reads TGTGCCAGCAGCTTCGGGGGCCCAGGTCAGCCCCAGCATTTT. Its protein product is CASSFGGPGQPQHF.

This sequence joins TRBV4-1 and TRBJ2-7; a possible D gene is TRBD2 (5 bases). Trimming pared 2 bases from V and 3 bases from J, leaving 11 bases between. Germline V gene data show CDR1 as MGHRA and CDR2 as YSYEKL. This CDR3 is 14 amino acids long. CDR3 in amino acids: CASSQTAEGYEQYF. In DNA form, the CDR3 reads TGCGCCAGCAGCCAAACTGCCGAGGGCTACGAGCAGTACTTC.

In regard to this clonotype: The junction and the germline gene differ at one end; a read error may be behind it. The chain carries TRBV18 and TRBJ2-3; the D call may be TRBD1 or TRBD2 (5 bases each). CDR1 is KGHSH and CDR2 is LQKENI in the germline V gene. The CDR3 contains 13 residues. CDR3 coding DNA: TGTGCCAGCCCACCGAGGGGCCGTGATACGCAGTATTTT. The encoded protein is CASPPRGRDTQYF.

This clonotype was counted a few times. V usage is TRBV6-5 and J usage is TRBJ2-1; 10 nucleotides align to TRBD2. This CDR3 has 15 residues. Germline-derived CDR1 and CDR2 are MNHEY and SVGAGI. Trimming removed 4 bases from V and 10 bases from J; junction bases left unmatched: 10. The DNA of the CDR3 is TGTGCCAGCAGTTCAAGAGGACTAGCGGTTAGGGAGCAGTTCTTC. This translates into CASSSRGLAVREQFF.

The genes are TRBV6-2 or TRBV6-3 and TRBJ2-3; 11 bases line up with TRBD1. Trimming cost V 6 bases and J 6 bases; bases outside gene matches: 5. This CDR3 comprises 14 residues. The germline CDR1 and CDR2 sequences are MNHEY and SVGEGT. The CDR3, as DNA: TGTGCCAGCAGGTCCGGGACAGGGGGGGATACGCAGTATTTT. This encodes CASRSGTGGDTQYF.

This clonotype showed up just a few times. CDR3 in amino acids: CASSQAPTGIENIQYF. The DNA of the CDR3 is TGTGCCAGCAGCCAAGCTCCGACCGGCATCGAAAACATTCAGTACTTC. The chain combines TRBV3-1 with TRBJ2-4; D unclear. V gave up 1 base and J gave up 5 bases, with 15 bases separating them. Germline V gene lookup returns CDR1 LGHDT and CDR2 YNNKEL (reference sequence). The CDR3 sequence is 16 residues long. Filled out from reference TRBV3-1 and TRBJ2-4, the complete variable domain reads DTAVSQTPKYLVTQMGNDKSIKCEQNLGHDTMYWYKQDSKKFLKIMFSYNNKELIINETVPNRFSPKSPDKAHLNLHINSLELGDSAVYFCASSQAPTGIENIQYFGAGTRLSVL.

This rearrangement joins TRBV12-3 or TRBV12-4 to TRBJ2-6; 11 nucleotides align to TRBD2. The CDR3 spans 18 residues. The V segment lost 6 bases and the J segment 1 base; nucleotides outside the gene matches: 8. As DNA, the CDR3 is TGTGCCAGCAGGCAACTAGCGGGAGAACTTTCTGGGGCCAACGTCCTGACTTTC. It encodes CASRQLAGELSGANVLTF.

The chain carries TRBV20-1 and TRBJ1-4; no clear D gene. V lost 6 bases and J lost 8, with 16 bases in between. Germline V CDR1 and CDR2: DFQATT, SNEGSKA (reference sequence). There are 13 residues in the CDR3. The CDR3: CSAGPGLGEKLFF. The CDR3 bases are TGCAGTGCCGGACCGGGCCTAGGGGAAAAACTGTTTTTT.